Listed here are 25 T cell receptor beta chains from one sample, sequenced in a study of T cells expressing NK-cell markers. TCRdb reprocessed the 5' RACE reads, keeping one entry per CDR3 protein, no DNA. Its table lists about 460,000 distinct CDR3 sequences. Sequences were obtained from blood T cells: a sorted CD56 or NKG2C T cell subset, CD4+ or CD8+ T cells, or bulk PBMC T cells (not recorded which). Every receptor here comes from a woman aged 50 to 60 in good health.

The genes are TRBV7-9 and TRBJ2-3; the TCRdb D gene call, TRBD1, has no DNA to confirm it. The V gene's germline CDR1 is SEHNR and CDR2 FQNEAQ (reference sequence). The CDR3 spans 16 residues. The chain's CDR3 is CASSSWTGVSTDTQYF.

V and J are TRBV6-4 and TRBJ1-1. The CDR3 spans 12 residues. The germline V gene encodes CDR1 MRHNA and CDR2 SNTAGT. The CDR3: CASRNDVAEAFF.

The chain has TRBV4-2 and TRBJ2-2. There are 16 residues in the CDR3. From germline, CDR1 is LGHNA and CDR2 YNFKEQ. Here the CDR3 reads CASSQDLGNIPGELFF.

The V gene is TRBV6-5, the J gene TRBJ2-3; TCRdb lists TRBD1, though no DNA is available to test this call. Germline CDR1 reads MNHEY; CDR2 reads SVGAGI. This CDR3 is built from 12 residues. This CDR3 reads CASSDDRGTQYF.

The CDR3 sequence is CASSQDHGLGELFF. The rearrangement joins TRBV4-2 to TRBJ2-2. The germline gives CDR1 LGHNA, CDR2 YNFKEQ. The CDR3 is 14 residues long.

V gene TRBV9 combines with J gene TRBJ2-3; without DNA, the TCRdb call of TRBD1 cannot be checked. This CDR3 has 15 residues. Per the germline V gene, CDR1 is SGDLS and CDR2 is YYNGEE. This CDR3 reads CASSTSPTPTDTQYF.

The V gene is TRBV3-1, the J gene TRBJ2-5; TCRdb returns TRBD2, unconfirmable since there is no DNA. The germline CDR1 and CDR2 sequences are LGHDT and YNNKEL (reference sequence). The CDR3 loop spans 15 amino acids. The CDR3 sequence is CASSQGWLAQETQYF.

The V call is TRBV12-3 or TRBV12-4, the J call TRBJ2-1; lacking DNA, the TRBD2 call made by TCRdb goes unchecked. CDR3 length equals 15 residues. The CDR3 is CASTFLSSGRYEQFF.

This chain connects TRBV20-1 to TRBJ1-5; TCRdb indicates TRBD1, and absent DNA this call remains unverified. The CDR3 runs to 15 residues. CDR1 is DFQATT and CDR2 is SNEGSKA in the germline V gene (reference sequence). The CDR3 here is CSAKNRATSNQPQHF.

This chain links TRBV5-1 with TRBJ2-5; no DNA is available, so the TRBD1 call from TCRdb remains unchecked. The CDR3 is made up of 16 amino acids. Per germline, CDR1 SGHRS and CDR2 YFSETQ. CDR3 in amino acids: CASRPGGTGVQETQYF.

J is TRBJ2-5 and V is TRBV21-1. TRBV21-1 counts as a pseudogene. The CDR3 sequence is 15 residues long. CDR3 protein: CASSKGRRLQETQYF.

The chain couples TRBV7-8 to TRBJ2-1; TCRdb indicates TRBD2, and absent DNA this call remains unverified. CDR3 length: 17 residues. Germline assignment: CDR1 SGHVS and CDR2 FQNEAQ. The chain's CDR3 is CASSLVIGTRVRNEQFF.

The CDR3 sequence is CASSFAFEQFF. The chain links TRBV7-2 to TRBJ2-1. The CDR3 is 11 amino acids. Germline values: CDR1 SGHTA, CDR2 FQGNSA.

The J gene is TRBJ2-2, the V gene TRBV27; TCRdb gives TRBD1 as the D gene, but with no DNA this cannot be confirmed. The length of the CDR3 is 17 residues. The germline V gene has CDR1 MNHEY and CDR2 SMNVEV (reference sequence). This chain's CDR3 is CASRTGTGATNTGELFF.

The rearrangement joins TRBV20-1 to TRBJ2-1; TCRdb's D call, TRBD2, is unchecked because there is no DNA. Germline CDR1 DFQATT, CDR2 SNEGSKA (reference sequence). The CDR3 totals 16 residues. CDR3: CSARSIGSGTSGEQFF.

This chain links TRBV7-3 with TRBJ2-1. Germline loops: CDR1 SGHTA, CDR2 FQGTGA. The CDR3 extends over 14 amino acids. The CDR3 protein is CASSSEIYGTEQFF.

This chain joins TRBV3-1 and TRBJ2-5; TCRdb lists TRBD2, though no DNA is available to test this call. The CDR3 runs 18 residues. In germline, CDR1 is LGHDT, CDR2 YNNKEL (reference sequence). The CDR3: CASSQESRLAGVEETQYF.

The CDR3 protein is CASSFQSSYNEQFF. J is TRBJ2-1 and V is TRBV12-3 or TRBV12-4. The CDR3 is 14 amino acids.

CDR3 region: CASSLQGTNAGELFF. The J gene is TRBJ2-2, the V gene TRBV5-1; the D call of TRBD1 rests on TCRdb alone, since no DNA is present to check it. The CDR3 is made up of 15 amino acids. Germline CDR1 reads SGHRS; CDR2 reads YFSETQ.

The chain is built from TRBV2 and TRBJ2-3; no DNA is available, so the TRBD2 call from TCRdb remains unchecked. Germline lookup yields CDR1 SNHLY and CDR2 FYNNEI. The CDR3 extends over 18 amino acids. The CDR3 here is CASRTGLAGGTSTDTQYF.

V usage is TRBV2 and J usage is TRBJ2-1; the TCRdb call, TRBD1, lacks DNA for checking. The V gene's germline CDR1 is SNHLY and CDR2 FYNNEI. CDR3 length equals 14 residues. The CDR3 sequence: CASSPGGRWAEQFF.

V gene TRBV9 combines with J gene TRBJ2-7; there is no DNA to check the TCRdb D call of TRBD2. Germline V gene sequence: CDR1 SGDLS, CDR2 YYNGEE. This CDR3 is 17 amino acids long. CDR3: CASSVLKDSTFLYEQYF.

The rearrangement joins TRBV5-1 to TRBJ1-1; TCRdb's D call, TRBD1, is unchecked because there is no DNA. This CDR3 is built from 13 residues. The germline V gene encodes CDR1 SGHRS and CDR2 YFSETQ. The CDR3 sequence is CASSLEPQGEAFF. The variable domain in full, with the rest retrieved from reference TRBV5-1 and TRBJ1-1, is KAGVTQTPRYLIKTRGQQVTLSCSPISGHRSVSWYQQTPGQGLQFLFEYFSETQRNKGNFPGRFSGRQFSNSRSEMNVSTLELGDSALYLCASSLEPQGEAFFGQGTRLTVV.

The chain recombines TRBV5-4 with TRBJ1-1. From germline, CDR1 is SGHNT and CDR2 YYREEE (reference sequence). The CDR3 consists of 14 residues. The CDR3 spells CASSLYSRETEAFF.

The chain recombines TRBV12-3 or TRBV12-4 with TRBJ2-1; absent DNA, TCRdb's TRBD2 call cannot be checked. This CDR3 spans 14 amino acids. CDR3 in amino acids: CASTVASGTNEQFF.